This note documents a single T cell receptor (beta chain) sequence. This sample is part of a study of blood T cell repertoires in COVID-19. Study-wide background: The United States, Italy and Spain were the sources of the acute and convalescent COVID-19 samples. Sources were T cells, B-cell-depleted T cells, or PBMCs; the material itself was cDNA or gDNA.

Original data processing: The authors estimated nucleated cell counts from reference gene primer amplification. Some clones are missing from TCRdb's copy, which holds only in-frame ones; the method was immunoSEQ multiplex PCR. Clone size and V and J calls were adopted from that table, with D and trimming inferred from the DNA. The profile covers roughly 80,000 clones, with about 88% appearing a single time and approximately 10% taken by the ten largest. The CDR3 is 12 amino acids. V was trimmed by 2 bases and J by 7 bases, leaving 9 bases between them. Germline CDR1 reads SGHDT; CDR2 reads YYEEEE. This sequence originates from a human donor in a cohort sampled during active COVID-19. What was sequenced was peripheral blood. The genes are TRBV5-6 and TRBJ1-1; D is uncertain. The CDR3 DNA sequence: TGTGCCAGCAGCTTTGGGCAGAATGAAGCTTTCTTT. This sequence encodes CASSFGQNEAFF.